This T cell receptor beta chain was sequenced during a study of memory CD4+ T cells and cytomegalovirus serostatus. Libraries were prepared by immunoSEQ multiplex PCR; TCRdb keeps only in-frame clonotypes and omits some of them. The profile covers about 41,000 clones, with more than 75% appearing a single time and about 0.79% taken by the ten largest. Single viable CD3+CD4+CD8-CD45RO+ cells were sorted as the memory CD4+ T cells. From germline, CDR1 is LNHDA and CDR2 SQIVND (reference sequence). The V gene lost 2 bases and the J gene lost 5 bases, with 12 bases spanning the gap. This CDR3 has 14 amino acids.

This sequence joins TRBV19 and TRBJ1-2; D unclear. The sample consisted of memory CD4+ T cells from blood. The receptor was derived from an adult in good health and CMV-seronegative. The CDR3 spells CASSITGEGYGYTF. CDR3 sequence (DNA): TGTGCCAGTAGTATAACCGGAGAAGGTTATGGCTACACCTTC.